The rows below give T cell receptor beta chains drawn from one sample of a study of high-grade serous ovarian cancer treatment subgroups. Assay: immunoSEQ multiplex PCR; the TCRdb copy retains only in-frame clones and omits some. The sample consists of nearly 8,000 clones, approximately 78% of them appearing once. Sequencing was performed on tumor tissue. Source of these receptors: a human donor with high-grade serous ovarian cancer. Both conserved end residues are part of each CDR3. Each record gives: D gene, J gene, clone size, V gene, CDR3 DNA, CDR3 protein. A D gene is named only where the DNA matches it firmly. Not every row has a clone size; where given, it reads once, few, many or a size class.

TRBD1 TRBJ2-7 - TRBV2 TGTGCCAGCAGTCAGGGGGCGGGCGAGCAGTACTTC CASSQGAGEQYF
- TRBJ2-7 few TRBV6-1 TGTGCCAGCAGGGGGAAGAGGGTTGGCGAGCAGTACTTC CASRGKRVGEQYF
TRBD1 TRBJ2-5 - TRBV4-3 TGCGCCAGCAGCCACGGGACAGCCTATCAAGAGACCCAGTACTTC CASSHGTAYQETQYF
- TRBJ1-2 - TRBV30 TGTGCCTGGAGTGTGGCAGGGGCTCGTTCAGGTGGCTACACCTTC CAWSVAGARSGGYTF
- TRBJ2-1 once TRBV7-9 TGTGCCAGCAGCGACATGCGCGAGCAGTTCTTC CASSDMREQFF
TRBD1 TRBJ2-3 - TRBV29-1 TGCAGCGGTCTCCTCCGGGACAGCTCAGATACGCAGTATTTT CSGLLRDSSDTQYF
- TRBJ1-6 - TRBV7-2 TGTGCCAGCGGGCCCAACACGGGAGCTTCACCCCTCCACTTT CASGPNTGASPLHF
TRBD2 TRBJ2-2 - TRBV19 TGTGCCAGTAGTGCGGCTAGCGGGACCTACACCGGGGAGCTGTTTTTT CASSAASGTYTGELFF
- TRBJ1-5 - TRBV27 TGTGCCAGCAGTTTATCCGTCAGCAATCAGCCCCAGCATTTT CASSLSVSNQPQHF
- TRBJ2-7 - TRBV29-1 TGCAGCGTTGCCCGACAGAGCTCCTACGAGCAGTACTTC CSVARQSSYEQYF
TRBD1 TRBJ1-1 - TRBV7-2 TGTGCCAGCAGCTTGGCAACAGGGGACACTGAAGCTTTCTTT CASSLATGDTEAFF
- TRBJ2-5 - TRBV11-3 TGTGCCAGCAGCCAGCCCCAAGAGACCCAGTACTTC CASSQPQETQYF
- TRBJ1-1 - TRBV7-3 TGTGCCAGCAGCGGTACCCCGGCAGGCTCATACGGGGTGGGGATCGCCACTGAAGCTTTCTTT CASSGTPAGSYGVGIATEAFF
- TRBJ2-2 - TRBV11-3 TGTGCCAGCAGCTTAGCAGGGGCCACCGGGGAGCTGTTTTTT CASSLAGATGELFF
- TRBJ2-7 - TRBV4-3 TGCGCCAGCAGCCAAGGGCGGCAGGGGTACGAGCAGTACTTC CASSQGRQGYEQYF
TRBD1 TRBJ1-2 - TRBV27 TGTGCCAGCAGTTCCCCTCGACAGGGGAGCTATGGCTACACCTTC CASSSPRQGSYGYTF
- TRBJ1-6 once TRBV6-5 TGTGCCAGCAGTTACTCCAAGGCGGTGGATTCACCCCTCCACTTT CASSYSKAVDSPLHF
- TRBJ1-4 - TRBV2 TGTGCCAGCAGTGGCAAGGTTGAAAAACTGTTTTTT CASSGKVEKLFF
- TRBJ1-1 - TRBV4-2 TGTGCCAGCAGCCAAGTGCCCCCCAACAGGCCCGCGGACACTGAAGCTTTCTTT CASSQVPPNRPADTEAFF
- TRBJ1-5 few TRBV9 TGTGCCAGCAGCGTAGGGTCTGGTTTTAGCAATCAGCCCCAGCATTTT CASSVGSGFSNQPQHF
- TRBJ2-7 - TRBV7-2 TGTGCCAGCAGCTATATAGGGGATCTATACGAGCAGTACTTC CASSYIGDLYEQYF
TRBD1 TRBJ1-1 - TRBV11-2 TGTGCCAGCAGCTTAGCAGGGGGGGGAGCTTTCTTT CASSLAGGGAFF
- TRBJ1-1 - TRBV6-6 TGTGCCAGCAGTTACTCGATGGTGCGGCCGAACACTGAAGCTTTCTTT CASSYSMVRPNTEAFF
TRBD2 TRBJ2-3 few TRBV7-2 TGTGCCAGCAGCTGGGGTAGCGGGAGGGCCATGGGTACGCAGTATTTT CASSWGSGRAMGTQYF
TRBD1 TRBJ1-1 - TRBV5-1 TGCGCCAGCAGCACCGGACAGGGGTTTGGAGCTTTCTTT CASSTGQGFGAFF
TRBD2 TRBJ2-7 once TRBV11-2 TGTGCCAGCAGCGTTAGCACTAGCGGTTCCTACGAGCAGTACTTC CASSVSTSGSYEQYF
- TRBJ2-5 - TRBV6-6 TGTGCCAGCAGTTTCACTAGGGTGGCAGAGACCCAGTACTTC CASSFTRVAETQYF
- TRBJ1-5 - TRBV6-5 TGTGCCAGCAGTCCCCTGGCAGCCATCAATCAGCCCCAGCATTTT CASSPLAAINQPQHF
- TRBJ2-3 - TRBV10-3 TGTGCCATAGGGGCAGGCGGGCACCAAGGGACAGATACGCAGTATTTT CAIGAGGHQGTDTQYF
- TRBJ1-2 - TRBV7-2 TGTGCCAGCAGCCCTTGGACGGTCTATGGCTACACCTTC CASSPWTVYGYTF
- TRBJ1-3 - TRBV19 TGTGCCAGTAGTCTAGACACCATCTCTGTGGCAGGAAACACCATATATTTT CASSLDTISVAGNTIYF
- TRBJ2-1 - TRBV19 TGTGCCAGTACCCCGGGACGGGCGGGCAATGAGCAGTTCTTC CASTPGRAGNEQFF
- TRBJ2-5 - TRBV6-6 TGTGCCAGCGGCGAGACCCAGTACTTC CASGETQYF
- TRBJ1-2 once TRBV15 TGTGCCACCAGCAGAGATGAGGGGACTAACTATGGCTACACCTTC CATSRDEGTNYGYTF
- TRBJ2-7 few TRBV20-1 TGCAGTGCTGGACTCGAGCAGTACTTC CSAGLEQYF
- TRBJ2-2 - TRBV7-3 TGTGCCAGCAGCCTTACACATCCCGGGGAGCTGTTTTTT CASSLTHPGELFF
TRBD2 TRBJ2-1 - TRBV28 TGTGCCAGCAGTGCCCACGGAGCGGGATCGGGTGAGCAGTTCTTC CASSAHGAGSGEQFF
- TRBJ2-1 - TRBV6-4 TGTGCCAGCAGCGACGCGTCCGAAGCCTCCTACAATGAGCAGTTCTTC CASSDASEASYNEQFF
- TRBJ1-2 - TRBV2 TGTGCCAGCAAGAGGTCCCCCTTCTCTAACTATGGCTACACCTTC CASKRSPFSNYGYTF
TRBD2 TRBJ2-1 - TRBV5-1 TGCGCCAGCAGCTCCGCCGGGACTAGAACCAATGAGCAGTTCTTC CASSSAGTRTNEQFF
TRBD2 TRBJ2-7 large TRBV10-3 TGTGCCATCAGCCGGGAGCGGGGTACCTACGAGCAGTACTTC CAISRERGTYEQYF
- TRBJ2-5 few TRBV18 TGTGCCAGCTCACCTAAGGAGACCCAGTACTTC CASSPKETQYF
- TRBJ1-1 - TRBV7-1 TGTGCCAGCAGCCGTCAACAGGGTAACACTGAAGCTTTCTTT CASSRQQGNTEAFF
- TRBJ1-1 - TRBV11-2 TGTGCCAGCAGCCCTTATCCCGAGACTGAAGCTTTCTTT CASSPYPETEAFF
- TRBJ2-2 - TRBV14 TGTGCCAGCAGCCCCCCCCTAGGGGGGGGTGGCACCGGGGAGCTGTTTTTT CASSPPLGGGGTGELFF